This T cell receptor (beta chain) was captured by sequencing in a study of cytomegalovirus exposure and HLA in healthy donors (dated by TCRdb to the late 2010s). For context, the study as a whole: In an earlier analysis of 450 to 750 of the donors, approximately 260 Gb of sequence data and approximately 120 million unique TCR beta sequences from 150 million to 200 million T cells were reported. An early release that covered approximately 600 HLA-typed donors contained about 300 gigabases of sequencing data and tens of millions of unique TCR sequences. Of the roughly 400 genotyped donors, roughly 80% fell in the genetic ancestry cluster associated with self-reported Caucasian donors. The study aimed to test whether signatures of past pathogen exposure could be identified by cataloging public T cell receptors. The study used immunosequencing to profile the T cell repertoires of 666 subjects and linked those repertoires to cytomegalovirus serostatus. A separate validation cohort of approximately 120 different subjects was used in addition to the 666-subject first cohort. The study combined high-throughput TCR immunosequencing, statistical association of individual TCRs with disease status, and machine learning to predict cytomegalovirus infection status. A later analysis re-examined previously published TCR beta repertoires from roughly 650 donors and added high-resolution HLA genotyping to investigate patterns of TCR occurrence. Rather than drawing on any new phenotypic data, the later analysis identified candidate immune exposures from TCR beta sequences and the way those sequences occurred across donors. An earlier analysis of roughly 600 of the donors used high-throughput TCR beta sequencing to judge whether each TCR beta V gene segment behaved as functional or pseudogenic. Donor age, sex, ethnicity and CMV serostatus were compiled alongside the repertoire data. Genome-wide SNP genotypes for about 60% of the 666 donors were used in a later genetic analysis, which treated that subset as a discovery cohort. Every discovery cohort repertoire had been produced on one sequencing platform. HLA typing included class I and class II loci at four-digit resolution. Typing coverage varied by locus: roughly 620-630 donors for A, B, C, DRB1 and DQB1; under 550 for DQA1; 606 for DPA1; 400 to 480 for DPB1. Roughly five DR-DQ haplotypes were handled as single units for association and clustering, since linkage in the cohort was strong. Across some 400 genotyped donors of the cohort, an average of about 220,000 unique TCR beta nucleotide sequences per donor were sequenced, and about a sixth of those sequences were non-productive.

On this clone itself: Its specific antigen is unknown. The sample holds no much larger clone one base away, and base qualities are not on file.

What the study reported, not specific to this receptor: The classifier was reported to diagnose cytomegalovirus status with high specificity and sensitivity in both the original and validation cohorts. According to a later analysis, parvovirus B19, influenza, CMV and Epstein-Barr virus appeared linked to several top co-occurrence clusters. Linkage disequilibrium might explain the correlated functional status among segregating V segments, but an unknown experimental factor could not be excluded. Some IMGT-functional V segments, including TRBV6-2 and TRBV6-3, could not be distinguished by the 87-base-pair reads and were therefore excluded. The sequencing pipeline was judged likely to have produced a cluster of highly shared sequence variants as a technical artifact. In an earlier analysis of approximately 600 of the donors, most TCR beta V segments were observed in productive rearrangements about 90% or about 30% of the time, broadly matching IMGT annotations. Roughly uniform sequencing depth across donors was assumed in presence/absence analyses, although this assumption may not hold. HLA typing was unavailable for some donors at each locus, so association tests used only the typed subset. When HLA alleles, especially DR and DQ, strongly co-occurred, attributing TCR associations to individual alleles was difficult. The only immune exposure information available for the cohort was CMV serostatus. In this cohort, only TCR beta chains were sequenced, and detectable features were limited by the absence of alpha or paired-chain data. An association between a missense DCLRE1C variant and V-gene and J-gene trimming of TCR beta chains was found in a later genetic analysis and replicated in an independent cohort. The earlier analysis of a few hundred of the donors excluded 15 to 20 rarely observed V segments, including chromosome 9 orphons, because counts were too low. Across donors, most TCR sequences were observed very rarely, whereas some public TCRs were present in many individuals. At a false discovery rate of 0.05, a later analysis linked roughly 17,000 TCR beta sequences to specific HLA alleles. In a later analysis, HLA-associated TCR beta chains showed more clonal expansion and lower generation probabilities than non-associated chains that were equally common. A further reported finding was that TCR beta sequences accurately predicted the HLA-A and HLA-B alleles for most subjects in the first cohort. In vitro tests confirmed that three of the cytomegalovirus-associated TCR beta chains recognize cytomegalovirus antigens. According to a later analysis, most CMV-associated TCR beta chains appeared to be HLA-restricted, and the HLA associations seemed to be driven largely by CMV exposure. It was suggested by the authors that the approach could potentially be generalized to other disease states and immunological phenotypes. A later analysis found that TCR association rates varied across HLA loci, with DRB1 alleles showing the most associated TCRs and HLA-C alleles the fewest. Compared with the approximately 720-donor mean, donors in an Asian-associated ancestry cluster had fewer N-insertions in productive TCRs, according to a later genetic analysis. A total of some 180 TCR beta chains were listed by the study as associated with cytomegalovirus.

The cohort was made up of around 720 healthy bone marrow donors. At the time of sampling, all cohort members were nominally healthy, though unrecorded immune exposures were likely present. The donor tested CMV seropositive, placing the donor among the 250 to 350 seropositive members of the cohort. A peripheral blood sample was provided by each donor, and peripheral blood mononuclear cells were used for TCR beta sequencing. Genomic DNA extraction from the blood cell samples was performed with the Qiagen DNeasy Blood Extraction Kit. The library was obtained by the immunoSEQ multiplex PCR assay. The multiplex PCR relied on a mix of 60 forward primers for TCR Vbeta segments and 13 reverse primers for TCR Jbeta segments. The CDR3 region of rearranged TCR beta genes was amplified from genomic DNA by a multiplex PCR assay. Amplified TCR beta libraries were sequenced as 87-base-pair reads on the Illumina HiSeq System. The study's processing was this. A later analysis tallied approximately 87 million unique TCR beta chains across the 650 to 750 repertoires, and 10 million to 11 million of those chains were shared by two or more donors. Raw reads were error-corrected and collapsed into unique sequences with a nearest-neighbor algorithm that merged closely related sequences to remove PCR and sequencing errors. CDR3 sequences were aligned to IMGT reference sequences to assign V, D and J gene segments. Each retained sequence needed at least a six-nucleotide match to both a V gene segment and a J gene segment. A rearrangement was called productive if the CDR3 had no stop codons and remained in frame with V and J, and every other rearrangement was called non-productive. Following IMGT convention, CDR3 was defined as the stretch from the second conserved V-encoded cysteine up to the conserved J-encoded phenylalanine. Sequences without an unambiguous match to a single V gene segment were excluded from the earlier analysis of about 640 of the donors. In an earlier analysis of 587 of the donors, a V segment was called functional when productive rearrangements were above 56.7%, and segregating when the standard deviation between donors exceeded 5%. A statistical classification framework was built to diagnose cytomegalovirus status from the catalog of TCR beta chain sequences. In a later analysis, TCR nucleotide sequences were compared against IMGT/GENE-DB human TR gene sequences so that V and J genes could be assigned. The TCRdist pipeline was used in a later analysis to assign CDR3 sequences and most-parsimonious VDJ recombination scenarios. A later analysis defined each TCR beta chain by its CDR3 amino acid sequence plus V-gene family, and excluded reads lacking a unique V-gene family. In a later analysis, some 600 highly shared, low-generation-probability nucleotide sequences were removed to address suspected cross-contamination and a sequencing artifact. In a later analysis, a clonal expansion index for each public chain was calculated from normalized within-repertoire ranks of inferred template counts. Generation probabilities in a later analysis came from a VDJ recombination model fitted to out-of-frame rearrangements, and those results were checked against IGoR. In a later analysis, TCR-TCR, TCR-HLA and TCR-CMV co-occurrence was scored with hypergeometric tests, and a repertoire-size bias correction was applied to TCR pairs. A later analysis estimated false discovery rates by permuting HLA or CMV assignments 20 times. A later analysis grouped co-occurring TCRs with DBSCAN, adding TCRdist sequence similarity when clustering within HLA-allele-positive subsets. Repertoires with fewer than 30,000 or more than 120,000 public chains, plus five repertoires with anomalous nucleotide sharing, were excluded from co-occurrence clustering. This is the immuneACCESS table as TCRdb keeps it, with only in-frame sequences that have V and J called. A part of the clones is gone; compared with another copy, unresolved V genes explain less than half, and the rest is unexplained. The DNA gave D and trimming, while V, J and clone size come from that table. Within this sample are 200,000 to 250,000 clones, with approximately 80% of them counted one time only. About 7.3% of the sample goes to the ten largest clones.

Its CDR3 holds 14 amino acids, cysteine through phenylalanine. The entry retains the CDR3 DNA only, 42 bases that are in frame from base 1. Trimming removed 8 bases from V and 4 bases from J; the gene matches leave 8 bases unexplained. The germline V gene sets CDR1 to SGHDN and CDR2 to FVKESK. The source is a woman aged 55-69 years in good health and CMV-seropositive. The sample comprised PBMCs. The rearranged segments are TRBV14 and TRBJ1-2; a stretch of 9 junction bases matches TRBD1. CDR3 region: CASSGTGRPYGYTF. In nucleotides, the sequence is TGTGCCAGCTCCGGGACAGGGCGACCCTATGGCTACACCTTC.